This TCR beta chain is from a study of cytomegalovirus exposure and HLA in healthy donors. Study-level results: Several of the most significant clusters appeared linked to common viral pathogens, based on a later analysis. One variant, a missense change in DCLRE1C, was linked in a later analysis to TCR beta V- and J-gene trimming.

13 Jbeta primers and 60 Vbeta primers were used for the PCR. Clones were sequenced by immunoSEQ multiplex PCR, and TCRdb holds only the in-frame ones, with some missing. The repertoire holds 100,000 to 150,000 clones, with about 78% as singletons. This clone was observed many times. The antigen is not known. The sequenced sample was PBMCs. This receptor was taken from a female donor in good health and CMV-seronegative.

The CDR3 nucleotides are TGTGCCAGCAGCTTCGCGGGGCCGGCTGGGGGGCCCCAGCATTTT. It yields the protein CASSFAGPAGGPQHF. The chain couples TRBV7-9 to TRBJ1-5; tentatively, D is TRBD1 (5 bases). The germline V gene has CDR1 SEHNR and CDR2 FQNEAQ (reference sequence). This CDR3 region has 15 residues. The V and J ends lost 3 bases and 9 bases respectively, with 18 bases between them.